This note documents a single T cell receptor beta chain sequence. Its antigen remains unidentified. These data originate in a study of STAT5B mutations in CD4+ large granular lymphocyte leukemia. Findings of the study overall: Top patient clones used TRBV06 genes more often: 8/27 versus 2/35 in controls.

V was cut by 0 bases and J by 6 bases, with 11 bases left in between. This CDR3 is 14 amino acids long. Germline CDR1 and CDR2: GTSNPN and SVGIG (reference sequence). In the source study's methods: The detection floor for productive clonotype frequency was 2.59 x 10-5. Method: immunoSEQ multiplex PCR; TCRdb's copy keeps in-frame clones and lacks some. That table furnishes V, J and clone size, whereas the DNA furnished D and trimming. The sample shows 38,000 or so clones, 65% to 90% of them seen only once. This chain connects TRBV30 to TRBJ1-4; weak D call: TRBD1 (5 bases). The sequencing sample was made of CD4+ T cells from blood buffy coats. This receptor was identified in a human donor in good health. The CDR3 sequence is CAWSVRGTHEKLFF. CDR3 nucleotides: TGTGCCTGGAGTGTGAGAGGGACGCATGAAAAACTGTTTTTT.